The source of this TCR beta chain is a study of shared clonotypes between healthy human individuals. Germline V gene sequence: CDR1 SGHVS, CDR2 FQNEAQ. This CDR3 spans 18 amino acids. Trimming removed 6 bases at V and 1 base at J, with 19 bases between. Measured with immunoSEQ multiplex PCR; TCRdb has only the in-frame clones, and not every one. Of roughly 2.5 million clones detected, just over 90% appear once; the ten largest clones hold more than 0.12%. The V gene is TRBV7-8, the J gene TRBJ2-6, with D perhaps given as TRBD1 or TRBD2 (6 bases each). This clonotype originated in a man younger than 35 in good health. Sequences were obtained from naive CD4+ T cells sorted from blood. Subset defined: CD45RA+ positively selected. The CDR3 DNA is TGTGCCAGCAGTTGGGGGGCAGGGAAAGGGTCTGGGGCCAACGTCCTGACTTTC. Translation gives CASSWGAGKGSGANVLTF.